The 3 T cell receptor beta chains reported below all come from one sample, sequenced in a study of blood T cell repertoires in COVID-19. Assay used: immunoSEQ multiplex PCR; TCRdb lists only in-frame clones, some missing. The table records fewer than 90,000 clones, over 60% of them present only once. Sequencing was carried out using peripheral blood. All receptors derive from a human donor in a cohort sampled during active COVID-19.

Only one count was recorded for this clone. J is TRBJ2-4 and V is TRBV18; 14 nucleotides match TRBD2. Germline CDR1 is KGHSH and CDR2 is LQKENI. This CDR3 comprises 17 residues. Trimming removed 4 bases from V and 1 base from J; junction bases left unmatched: 3. DNA of the CDR3: TGTGCCAGCTCACTGGGACTAGCGGGAGTTGCCAAAAACATTCAGTACTTC. Encoded protein: CASSLGLAGVAKNIQYF.

The rearrangement uses TRBV7-2 and TRBJ1-3, with D hard to call. This CDR3 region has 15 residues. The germline gives CDR1 SGHTA, CDR2 FQGNSA. The V and J ends lost 3 bases and 0 bases respectively, with 9 bases between them. CDR3 amino acids: CASSLEGFSGNTIYF. CDR3 bases: TGTGCCAGCAGCTTGGAGGGTTTCTCTGGAAACACCATATATTTT.

The chain joins TRBV2 to TRBJ2-4; D might be TRBD2 (5 bases). The V and J ends lost 1 base and 3 bases respectively, with 10 bases between them. Per germline, CDR1 SNHLY and CDR2 FYNNEI. There are 15 residues in the CDR3. The CDR3 sequence is CASSEGGLGKNIQYF. In DNA, the CDR3 is TGTGCCAGCAGTGAAGGCGGGTTGGGCAAAAACATTCAGTACTTC.